The present entry profiles one T cell receptor beta chain with its context. The sample originates from a study of blood T cells in healthy people across ages. The CDR3 spans 13 residues. V was trimmed by 2 bases and J by 13 bases, leaving 15 bases between them. Germline V gene data show CDR1 as SGHTA and CDR2 as FQGNSA. Combining a sample-barcoded 5' primer with a J-beta primer mix, a second PCR ran for about 7 to 12 cycles. TCRdb re-analysed the 5' RACE reads in MiXCR, keeping a single row per CDR3 protein. The repertoire consists of roughly 680,000 distinct CDR3 sequences, with approximately 52% occurring once and the leading ten covering roughly 14%.

V is TRBV7-2 and J is TRBJ2-4; D possibly corresponds to TRBD2 (6 bases). The material sequenced was blood. This clonotype was obtained from a woman over 75 in good health. The chain's CDR3 is CASSLTAPREQYF. The CDR3 DNA is TGTGCCAGCAGCTTAACGGCCCCTCGGGAGCAGTACTTC.